These T cell receptor beta chains were read from a single sample in a study of breast tumors, draining lymph nodes, adjacent tissues. TCRdb ran MiXCR on the multiplex PCR reads and lists one entry per CDR3 protein. This sample has about 130,000 distinct CDR3 sequences, with around 21% found just once. Material: axillary lymph node tissue. Receptor source: a female donor with breast cancer. Some clones in this sample may be carry-over from other donors' samples. CDR3s include the opening cysteine and the closing phenylalanine or tryptophan. A D gene is named only where the DNA matches it firmly. Clone size, where shown, is once, few, many, or a class for clones that have expanded.

TRBJ1-2,TRBV20-1,many,.,14,CSAQPTGTNYGYTF,TGCAGTGCTCAGCCTACAGGGACCAACTATGGCTACACCTTC
TRBJ1-2,TRBV20-1,many,.,13,CSATRTDNYGYTF,TGCAGTGCTACCCGGACGGATAACTATGGCTACACCTTC
TRBJ2-1,TRBV4-2,many,.,13,CASSQDRQREQFF,TGTGCCAGCAGCCAAGATAGACAGCGGGAGCAGTTCTTC
TRBJ2-5,TRBV7-2,many,.,13,CASSSDIQETQYF,TGTGCCAGCAGCTCGGACATCCAAGAGACCCAGTACTTC
TRBJ2-6,TRBV7-9,few,.,16,CASSPWGGPGANVLTF,TGTGCCAGCAGCCCCTGGGGGGGGCCTGGGGCCAACGTCCTGACTTTC
TRBJ2-1,TRBV6-4,many,.,15,CASSEYGIPGNEQFF,TGTGCCAGCAGTGAATATGGGATCCCCGGCAATGAGCAGTTCTTC
TRBJ2-7,TRBV4-1,many,.,15,CASSHGPAGAREQYF,TGCGCCAGCAGCCACGGACCGGCGGGGGCTCGGGAGCAGTACTTC
TRBJ2-5,TRBV2,many,TRBD1,14,CASKVRGREETQYF,TGTGCCAGCAAGGTCAGGGGGCGCGAAGAGACCCAGTACTTC
TRBJ2-7,TRBV6-6,many,.,13,CASGRGDSYEQYF,TGTGCCAGCGGACGAGGGGACTCCTACGAGCAGTACTTC
TRBJ1-2,TRBV9,many,.,14,CASSVARRNYGYTF,TGTGCCAGCAGCGTAGCAAGAAGAAACTATGGCTACACCTTC
TRBJ2-7,TRBV24-1,many,.,17,CATSSKRGVRTNYEQYF,TGTGCCACCAGTAGTAAGAGGGGAGTGAGGACCAATTACGAGCAGTACTTC
TRBJ1-6,TRBV7-8,.,.,15,CASSFNRHYNSPLHF,TGTGCCAGCAGCTTCAACAGGCATTACAATTCACCCCTCCACTTT
TRBJ2-5,TRBV27,.,.,14,CASSLWGAQETQYF,TGTGCCAGCAGTTTATGGGGGGCCCAAGAGACCCAGTACTTC
TRBJ1-2,TRBV2,many,.,14,CASRGPGVNYGYTF,TGTGCCAGCCGGGGGCCAGGGGTTAACTATGGCTACACCTTC
TRBJ2-7,TRBV6-5,many,.,14,CATKSWESIDEQYF,TGTGCCACCAAATCATGGGAGTCGATAGACGAGCAGTACTTC
TRBJ1-5,TRBV28,few,.,15,CASSRTSDGNQPQHF,TGTGCCAGCAGTCGTACCTCGGACGGCAATCAGCCCCAGCATTTT
TRBJ2-1,TRBV6-6,many,TRBD2,15,CASSYSSGRANEQFF,TGTGCCAGCAGTTACTCGAGCGGGAGGGCCAATGAGCAGTTCTTC
TRBJ1-5,TRBV28,few,.,12,CASSLFKQPQHF,TGTGCCAGCAGTTTATTCAAGCAGCCCCAGCATTTT
TRBJ2-1,TRBV11-3,many,.,14,CASSRGGSYNEQFF,TGTGCCAGCAGCCGAGGCGGGTCCTACAATGAGCAGTTCTTC
TRBJ2-1,TRBV11-1,many,TRBD2,17,CASSLNGRPGSYNEQFF,TGTGCCAGCAGCTTGAACGGGAGGCCCGGGTCCTACAATGAGCAGTTCTTC
TRBJ2-1,TRBV10-3,many,.,13,CAIKNTEGDEQFF,TGTGCCATCAAGAACACTGAGGGGGATGAGCAGTTCTTC
TRBJ1-6,TRBV20-1,many,TRBD1,15,CSARDYAQGGSPLHF,TGCAGTGCTAGAGATTACGCACAGGGGGGTTCACCCCTCCACTTT
TRBJ2-3,TRBV24-1,many,TRBD2,16,CATSDTGPAGGHTQYF,TGTGCCACCAGTGATACGGGCCCGGCGGGGGGGCATACGCAGTATTTT
TRBJ2-5,TRBV12-3/TRBV12-4,many,TRBD2,15,CASSPGLAEQETQYF,TGTGCCAGCAGTCCCGGACTAGCGGAGCAAGAGACCCAGTACTTC
TRBJ2-1,TRBV20-1,many,TRBD2,15,CSASRGVGGGIEQFF,TGCAGTGCTAGTCGGGGGGTCGGGGGGGGGATTGAGCAGTTCTTC
TRBJ2-7,TRBV5-1,many,TRBD2,14,CASSLEGEGIEQYF,TGCGCCAGCAGCTTGGAAGGGGAGGGAATCGAGCAGTACTTC
TRBJ2-3,TRBV11-2,many,.,13,CASLASGADTQYF,TGTGCCAGCTTGGCTAGTGGGGCAGATACGCAGTATTTT
TRBJ1-6,TRBV5-5,.,TRBD1,15,CASSQRTGVGSPLHF,TGTGCCAGCAGCCAGAGGACAGGGGTGGGTTCACCCCTCCACTTT
TRBJ2-2,TRBV9,many,.,18,CASSVVLDGQGSTGELFF,TGTGCCAGCAGCGTAGTATTAGACGGGCAGGGGAGCACCGGGGAGCTGTTTTTT
TRBJ1-4,TRBV19,many,TRBD1,13,CASSPGQALELFF,TGTGCCAGTAGCCCCGGACAGGCTCTAGAACTGTTTTTT
TRBJ2-1,TRBV12-3/TRBV12-4,many,TRBD2,16,CASSSLHPGLGDEQFF,TGTGCCAGCAGTTCCCTACACCCGGGACTAGGGGATGAGCAGTTCTTC
TRBJ1-1,TRBV7-6,.,.,14,CASSLVKGASEAFF,TGTGCCAGCAGCTTAGTTAAGGGAGCTTCTGAAGCTTTCTTT
TRBJ2-7,TRBV18,many,.,18,CASSPPGLLARGVHEQYF,TGTGCCAGCTCACCACCGGGATTACTAGCAAGAGGTGTACACGAGCAGTACTTC
TRBJ2-3,TRBV19,many,.,11,CASGFGDTQYF,TGTGCCAGTGGATTTGGGGATACGCAGTATTTT
TRBJ2-6,TRBV9,many,TRBD1,17,CASSDGTGGRGANVLTF,TGTGCCAGCAGCGACGGGACAGGGGGAAGGGGGGCCAACGTCCTGACTTTC
TRBJ2-5,TRBV11-3,many,TRBD1,15,CASSLGPTGVETQYF,TGTGCCAGCAGCTTAGGCCCTACAGGGGTAGAGACCCAGTACTTC
TRBJ2-7,TRBV7-9,many,.,11,CASGTVYEQYF,TGTGCCAGCGGTACCGTCTACGAGCAGTACTTC
TRBJ2-6,TRBV5-5,many,TRBD2,15,CASSLAGSGANVLTF,TGTGCCAGCAGCCTAGCGGGATCGGGGGCCAACGTCCTGACTTTC
TRBJ1-6,TRBV2,many,TRBD1,16,CASRGIRQGVNSPLHF,TGTGCCAGCCGGGGGATCCGACAGGGTGTTAATTCACCCCTCCACTTT
TRBJ1-3,TRBV4-2,many,.,15,CASSQGHVSGNTIYF,TGTGCCAGCAGCCAAGGACACGTCTCTGGAAACACCATATATTTT
TRBJ2-1,TRBV20-1,many,.,15,CSARVGAVSYNEQFF,TGCAGTGCTAGAGTGGGAGCGGTCTCCTACAATGAGCAGTTCTTC
TRBJ2-7,TRBV5-5,many,TRBD2,15,CASRKRLAGKDEQYF,TGTGCCAGCAGGAAAAGACTAGCGGGAAAGGATGAGCAGTACTTC
TRBJ1-3,TRBV5-5,many,.,14,CASSSGTAGNTIYF,TGTGCCAGCAGCTCTGGGACTGCAGGAAACACCATATATTTT
TRBJ2-7,TRBV11-2,many,.,15,CASSRISRDLYEQYF,TGTGCCAGCAGCCGCATTTCCCGGGACCTCTACGAGCAGTACTTC
TRBJ2-3,TRBV6-6,many,TRBD1,14,CASSLGTGKGTQYF,TGTGCCAGCAGTTTAGGGACAGGCAAGGGGACGCAGTATTTT
TRBJ2-5,TRBV6-1,.,TRBD1,11,CASGQGETQYF,TGTGCCAGCGGACAGGGAGAGACCCAGTACTTC